The 13 T cell receptor beta chains presented below share a single source sample, sequenced in a study of blood T cell repertoires in COVID-19. Data came from immunoSEQ multiplex PCR; TCRdb stores just in-frame clones and leaves some out. The profile covers 250,000 or so clones, with around 83% appearing a single time and approximately 6.6% taken by the ten largest. Sequencing used PBMCs or T cells enriched from blood (not recorded which). The origin of the receptors is a woman aged 45-65 years who had been exposed to COVID-19.

This clone appeared once. The chain has TRBV5-1 and TRBJ1-1, with 7 bases fitting TRBD1. The CDR3 loop spans 13 amino acids. V gave up 6 bases and J gave up 1 base; unmatched junction bases: 3. CDR1 is SGHRS, CDR2 YFSETQ, per germline. CDR3 region: CASKGGGNTEAFF. The CDR3 nucleotides read TGCGCCAGCAAAGGGGGCGGGAACACTGAAGCTTTCTTT.

This clone was seen just once. The gene calls are TRBV11-2 and TRBJ2-1; TRBD2 agrees at 9 bases. In germline, CDR1 is SGHAT, CDR2 FQNNGV. The CDR3 is made up of 16 amino acids. The V and J ends lost 6 bases and 5 bases, in that order; junction bases with no gene match: 11. In DNA form, the CDR3 reads TGTGCCAGCAGGCCCATTCGCGGCGGGGGGGACAATGAGCAGTTCTTC. This encodes CASRPIRGGGDNEQFF.

This clone came up a few times. The chain uses TRBV28 and TRBJ2-7, with unresolved D. With 2 bases removed from V and 5 bases from J, the gap between germline ends came to 10 bases. Germline assignment: CDR1 MDHEN and CDR2 SYDVKM. This CDR3 is 13 amino acids long. The chain's CDR3 is CASSLAHTDEQYF. CDR3 nucleotides: TGTGCCAGCAGTTTAGCCCACACCGACGAGCAGTACTTC.

The chain has TRBV28 and TRBJ2-1, with 12 bases aligning to TRBD2. Germline V lookup: CDR1 MDHEN, CDR2 SYDVKM. The length of the CDR3 is 16 residues. The junction had 11 bases not matched to a gene; V was cut back by 5 bases and J by 9 bases. The DNA for the CDR3 is TGTGCCAGCAGTCCACCTAGCGGGGGGGCAATCAGTGAGCAGTTCTTC. Translating it yields CASSPPSGGAISEQFF.

Notes on this clone: This specimen includes other DNA sequences encoding the same CDR3. The CDR3 here is CASSPRTENTEAFF. CDR3 nucleotide sequence: TGTGCCAGCTCACCTAGGACAGAGAACACTGAAGCTTTCTTT. This chain links TRBV18 with TRBJ1-1; maybe TRBD1 (6 bases). The CDR3 runs 14 residues. The ends were cut back, 3 bases at V and 1 base at J, with 9 bases in the middle. CDR1 is KGHSH and CDR2 is LQKENI in the germline V gene.

V usage is TRBV11-2 and J usage is TRBJ2-2; possibly TRBD2 for D (5 bases). The CDR3 covers 12 residues. V shed 6 bases and J shed 8 bases, with 10 bases lying between them. Germline V gene sequence: CDR1 SGHAT, CDR2 FQNNGV. CDR3 DNA sequence: TGTGCCAGCAGACCGGTAGCGGGGGAGCTGTTTTTT. The encoded protein is CASRPVAGELFF.

The CDR3 is CASSQDLRRGKLFF. CDR3 DNA sequence: TGCGCCAGCAGCCAAGATCTCAGGAGGGGCAAACTGTTTTTT. The rearrangement links TRBV4-3 to TRBJ1-4; perhaps TRBD1 as D (5 bases). Germline-derived CDR1 and CDR2 are LGHNA and YSLEER. V gave up 0 bases and J gave up 11 bases, with 13 bases separating them. The CDR3 extends over 14 amino acids.

The rearrangement uses TRBV18 and TRBJ2-3; TRBD2 aligns across 8 bases. Losses at the gene ends were 3 bases for V and 6 bases for J; bases not matched to a gene: 8. The length of the CDR3 is 15 residues. CDR1 and CDR2 (germline): KGHSH, LQKENI. The CDR3 nucleotides read TGTGCCAGCTCACCTAGACGGGGGGGCGTGGATACGCAGTATTTT. Protein: CASSPRRGGVDTQYF.

V usage is TRBV5-1 and J usage is TRBJ2-3; 7 nucleotides agree with TRBD2. This CDR3 contains 15 residues. The V and J ends lost 2 bases and 1 base, in that order; junction bases with no gene match: 4. Germline CDR1 SGHRS, CDR2 YFSETQ. CDR3: CASSFSAGGTDTQYF. As DNA, the CDR3 is TGCGCCAGCAGCTTCTCGGCGGGGGGCACAGATACGCAGTATTTT.

J is TRBJ1-1 and V is TRBV4-3; D is ambiguous. The CDR3 runs to 14 residues. V lost 0 bases to trimming and J lost 6 bases, with 11 bases between them. CDR1 and CDR2 (germline): LGHNA, YSLEER. In DNA form, the CDR3 reads TGCGCCAGCAGCCAAGATCGGGTACTTTCTGAAGCTTTCTTT. This gives the protein CASSQDRVLSEAFF.

This clone was seen once. The rearrangement uses TRBV25-1 and TRBJ1-2, with D perhaps TRBD1 (5 bases). CDR3 size: 15 residues. Germline CDR1 and CDR2: MGHDK and SYGVNS. Trimming cost V 3 bases and J 5 bases, with 16 bases left between them. Written as DNA, the CDR3 is TGTGCCAGCAGTGATAAGGGACTAGTCAATTATGGCTACACCTTC. It codes for CASSDKGLVNYGYTF.

The chain has TRBV18 and TRBJ1-2, with TRBD1 matching over 9 bases. This CDR3 spans 15 amino acids. Germline-derived CDR1 and CDR2 are KGHSH and LQKENI. The V and J ends lost 3 bases and 1 base, in that order; junction bases with no gene match: 3. CDR3 nucleotide sequence: TGTGCCAGCTCACCCGGACAGGGGAGTAACTATGGCTACACCTTC. Translation gives CASSPGQGSNYGYTF.

The chain recombines TRBV11-2 with TRBJ1-1; D possibly corresponds to TRBD1 (5 bases). V lost 4 bases to trimming and J lost 5 bases, with 23 bases between them. This CDR3 has 17 residues. Germline CDR1 SGHAT, CDR2 FQNNGV. This CDR3 is CASSSSGDFFSRTEAFF. Here the CDR3 DNA reads TGTGCCAGCAGCTCCAGTGGGGACTTTTTCTCGAGGACTGAAGCTTTCTTT. The variable domain in full, with the rest retrieved from reference TRBV11-2 and TRBJ1-1, is EAGVAQSPRYKIIEKRQSVAFWCNPISGHATLYWYQQILGQGPKLLIQFQNNGVVDDSQLPKDRFSAERLKGVDSTLKIQPAKLEDSAVYLCASSSSGDFFSRTEAFFGQGTRLTVV.